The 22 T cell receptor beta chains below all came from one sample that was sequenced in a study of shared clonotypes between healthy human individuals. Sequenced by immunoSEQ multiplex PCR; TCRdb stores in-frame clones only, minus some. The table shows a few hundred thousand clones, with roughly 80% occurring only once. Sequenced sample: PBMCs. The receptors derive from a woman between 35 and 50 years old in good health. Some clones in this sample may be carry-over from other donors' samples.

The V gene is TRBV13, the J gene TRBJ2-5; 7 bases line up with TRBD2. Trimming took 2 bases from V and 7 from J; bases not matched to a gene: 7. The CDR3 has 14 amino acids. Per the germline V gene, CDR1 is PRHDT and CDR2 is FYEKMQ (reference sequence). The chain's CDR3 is CASSLSRTSGTQYF. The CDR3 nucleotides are TGTGCCAGCAGCTTATCCAGGACTAGTGGGACCCAGTACTTC.

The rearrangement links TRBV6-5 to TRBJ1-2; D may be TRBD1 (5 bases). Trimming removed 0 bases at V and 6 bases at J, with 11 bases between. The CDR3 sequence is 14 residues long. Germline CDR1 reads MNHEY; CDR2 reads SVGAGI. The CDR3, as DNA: TGTGCCAGCAGTTACTCGGGGACTTCCCATGGCTACACCTTC. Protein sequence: CASSYSGTSHGYTF.

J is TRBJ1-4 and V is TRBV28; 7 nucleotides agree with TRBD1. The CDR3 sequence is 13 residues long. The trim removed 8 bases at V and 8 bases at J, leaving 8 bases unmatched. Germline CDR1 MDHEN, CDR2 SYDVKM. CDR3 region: CASLGGAREKLFF. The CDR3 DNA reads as TGTGCCAGCTTAGGGGGCGCGAGGGAAAAACTGTTTTTT.

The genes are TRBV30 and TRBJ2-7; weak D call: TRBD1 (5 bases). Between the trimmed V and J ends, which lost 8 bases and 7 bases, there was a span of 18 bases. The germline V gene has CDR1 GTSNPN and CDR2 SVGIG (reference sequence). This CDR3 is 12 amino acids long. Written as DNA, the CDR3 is TGTGCCCTAGGGGATCCCGGAAGGGAGCAGTACTTC. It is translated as CALGDPGREQYF. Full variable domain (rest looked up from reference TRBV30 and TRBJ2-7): SQTIHQWPATLVQPVGSPLSLECTVEGTSNPNLYWYRQAAGRGLQLLFYSVGIGQISSEVPQNLSASRPQDRQFILSSKKLLLSDSGFYLCALGDPGREQYFGPGTRLTVT.

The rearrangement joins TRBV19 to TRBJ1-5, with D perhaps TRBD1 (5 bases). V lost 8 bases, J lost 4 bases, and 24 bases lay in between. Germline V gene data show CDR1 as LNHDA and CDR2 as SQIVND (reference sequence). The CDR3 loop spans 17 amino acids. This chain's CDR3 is CASEPRQGGLRNQPQHF. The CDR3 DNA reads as TGTGCCAGTGAACCACGGCAGGGCGGATTGCGGAATCAGCCCCAGCATTTT.

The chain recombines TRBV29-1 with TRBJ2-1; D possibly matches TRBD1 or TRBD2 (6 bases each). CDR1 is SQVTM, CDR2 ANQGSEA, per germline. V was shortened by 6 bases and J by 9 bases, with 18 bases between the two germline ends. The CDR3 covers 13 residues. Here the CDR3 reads CSVEKSQGGEQFF. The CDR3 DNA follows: TGCAGCGTGGAAAAATCACAGGGAGGTGAGCAGTTCTTC.

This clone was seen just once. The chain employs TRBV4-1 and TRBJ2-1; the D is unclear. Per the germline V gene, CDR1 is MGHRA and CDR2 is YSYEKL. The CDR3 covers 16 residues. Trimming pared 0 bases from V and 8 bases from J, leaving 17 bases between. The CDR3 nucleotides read TGCGCCAGCAGCCAAGAGGGCCCTTCTTCGGTCTATGAGCAGTTCTTC. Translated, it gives CASSQEGPSSVYEQFF.

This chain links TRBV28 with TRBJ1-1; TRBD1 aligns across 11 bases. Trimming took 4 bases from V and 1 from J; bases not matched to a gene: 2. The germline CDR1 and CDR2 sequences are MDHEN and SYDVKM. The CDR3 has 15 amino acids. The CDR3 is CASSSGQGENTEAFF. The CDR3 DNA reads TGTGCCAGCAGTTCGGGACAGGGGGAGAACACTGAAGCTTTCTTT.

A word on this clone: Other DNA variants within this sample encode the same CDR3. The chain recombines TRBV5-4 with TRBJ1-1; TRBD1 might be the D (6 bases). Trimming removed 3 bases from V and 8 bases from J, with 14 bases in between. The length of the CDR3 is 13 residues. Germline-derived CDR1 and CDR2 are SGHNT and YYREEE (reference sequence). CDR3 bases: TGTGCCAGCAGCTCGCCGACGGGGGCCGAAGCTTTCTTT. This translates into CASSSPTGAEAFF.

In nucleotides, the CDR3 is TGTGCCAGCAGCTTGGACGGAGAAAACACTGAAGCTTTCTTT. Protein product: CASSLDGENTEAFF. This sequence joins TRBV7-2 and TRBJ1-1; D is ambiguous. In germline, CDR1 is SGHTA, CDR2 FQGNSA. The CDR3 has 14 residues. V dropped 3 bases and J dropped 2 bases, with 10 bases sitting between them.

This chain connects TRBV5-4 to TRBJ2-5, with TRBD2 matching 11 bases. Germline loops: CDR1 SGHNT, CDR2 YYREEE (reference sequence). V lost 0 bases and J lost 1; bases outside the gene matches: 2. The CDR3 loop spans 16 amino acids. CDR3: CASSLGLAGSQETQYF. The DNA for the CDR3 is TGTGCCAGCAGCTTGGGACTAGCGGGAAGCCAAGAGACCCAGTACTTC.

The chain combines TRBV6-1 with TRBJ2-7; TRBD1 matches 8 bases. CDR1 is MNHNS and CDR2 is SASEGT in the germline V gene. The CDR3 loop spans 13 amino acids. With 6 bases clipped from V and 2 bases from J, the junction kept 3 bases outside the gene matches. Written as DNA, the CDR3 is TGTGCCAGCAGGACAGGGGCGCCCTACGAGCAGTACTTC. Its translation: CASRTGAPYEQYF.

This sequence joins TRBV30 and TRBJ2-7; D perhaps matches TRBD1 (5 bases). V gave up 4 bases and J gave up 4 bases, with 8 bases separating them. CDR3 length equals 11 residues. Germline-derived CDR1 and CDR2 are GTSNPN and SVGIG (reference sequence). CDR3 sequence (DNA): TGTGCCTGGATGCAGGGTTACGAGCAGTACTTC. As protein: CAWMQGYEQYF.

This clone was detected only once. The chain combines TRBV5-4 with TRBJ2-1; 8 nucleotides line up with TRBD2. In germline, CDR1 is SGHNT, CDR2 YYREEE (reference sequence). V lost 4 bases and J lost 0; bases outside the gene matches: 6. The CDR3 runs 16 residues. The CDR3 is CASSQRERSSYNEQFF. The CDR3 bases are TGTGCCAGCAGCCAGCGGGAGAGGAGCTCCTACAATGAGCAGTTCTTC.

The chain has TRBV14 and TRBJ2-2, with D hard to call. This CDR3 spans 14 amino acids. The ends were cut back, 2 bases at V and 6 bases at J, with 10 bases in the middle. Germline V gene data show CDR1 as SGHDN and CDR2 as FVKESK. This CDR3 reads CASSQTHPAGELFF. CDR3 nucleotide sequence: TGTGCCAGCAGCCAAACTCATCCAGCCGGGGAGCTGTTTTTT.

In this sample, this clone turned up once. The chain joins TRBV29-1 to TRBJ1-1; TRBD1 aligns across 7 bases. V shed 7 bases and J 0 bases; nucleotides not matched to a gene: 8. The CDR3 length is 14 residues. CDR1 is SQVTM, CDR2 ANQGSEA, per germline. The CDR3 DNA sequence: TGCAGCGCAGTCTCGACAGGGTTGAACACTGAAGCTTTCTTT. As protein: CSAVSTGLNTEAFF.

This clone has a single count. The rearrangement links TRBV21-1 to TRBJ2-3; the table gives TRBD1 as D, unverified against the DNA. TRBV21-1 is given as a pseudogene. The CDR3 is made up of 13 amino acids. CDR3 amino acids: CASGYRVLDTQYF. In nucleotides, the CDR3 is TGTGCCAGCGGATACAGGGTCCTGGATACGCAGTATTTT.

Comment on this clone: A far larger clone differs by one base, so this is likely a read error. This CDR3 reads CASRNPGGDEQYF. The CDR3 bases are TGTGCCAGCAGGAACCCGGGCGGGGACGAGCAGTACTTC. The V call is TRBV6-5, the J call TRBJ2-7; a weak D match, TRBD2 (6 bases). The V end was cut by 6 bases, the J end by 5 bases, with 14 bases between. Germline CDR1 and CDR2: MNHEY and SVGAGI. This CDR3 comprises 13 residues.

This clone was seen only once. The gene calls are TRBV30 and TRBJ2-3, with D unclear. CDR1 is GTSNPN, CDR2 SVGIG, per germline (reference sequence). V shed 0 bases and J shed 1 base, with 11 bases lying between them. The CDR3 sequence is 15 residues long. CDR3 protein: CAWSVRRRGTDTQYF. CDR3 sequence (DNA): TGTGCCTGGAGTGTAAGGCGCCGGGGCACAGATACGCAGTATTTT.

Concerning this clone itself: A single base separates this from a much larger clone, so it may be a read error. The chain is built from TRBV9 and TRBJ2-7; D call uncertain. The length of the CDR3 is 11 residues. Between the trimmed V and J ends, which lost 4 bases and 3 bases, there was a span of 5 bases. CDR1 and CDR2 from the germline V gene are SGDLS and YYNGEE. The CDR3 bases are TGTGCCAGCAGCTCCAACTACGAGCAGTACTTC. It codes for CASSSNYEQYF.

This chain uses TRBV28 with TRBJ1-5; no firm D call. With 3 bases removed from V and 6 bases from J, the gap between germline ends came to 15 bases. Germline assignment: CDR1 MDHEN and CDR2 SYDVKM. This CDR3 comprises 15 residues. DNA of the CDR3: TGTGCCAGCAGTTTGGCCCAGTCGGGGAGTCAGCCCCAGCATTTT. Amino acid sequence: CASSLAQSGSQPQHF. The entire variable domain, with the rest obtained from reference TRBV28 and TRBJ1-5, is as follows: DVKVTQSSRYLVKRTGEKVFLECVQDMDHENMFWYRQDPGLGLRLIYFSYDVKMKEKGDIPEGYSVSREKKERFSLILESASTNQTSMYLCASSLAQSGSQPQHFGDGTRLSIL.

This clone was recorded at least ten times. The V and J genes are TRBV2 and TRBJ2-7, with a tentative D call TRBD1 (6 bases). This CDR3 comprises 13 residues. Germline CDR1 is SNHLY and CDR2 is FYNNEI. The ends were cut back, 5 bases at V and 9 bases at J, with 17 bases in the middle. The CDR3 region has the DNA TGTGCCAGCAGTAGGACAGATTTGATGGGGCAGTACTTC. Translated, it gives CASSRTDLMGQYF.